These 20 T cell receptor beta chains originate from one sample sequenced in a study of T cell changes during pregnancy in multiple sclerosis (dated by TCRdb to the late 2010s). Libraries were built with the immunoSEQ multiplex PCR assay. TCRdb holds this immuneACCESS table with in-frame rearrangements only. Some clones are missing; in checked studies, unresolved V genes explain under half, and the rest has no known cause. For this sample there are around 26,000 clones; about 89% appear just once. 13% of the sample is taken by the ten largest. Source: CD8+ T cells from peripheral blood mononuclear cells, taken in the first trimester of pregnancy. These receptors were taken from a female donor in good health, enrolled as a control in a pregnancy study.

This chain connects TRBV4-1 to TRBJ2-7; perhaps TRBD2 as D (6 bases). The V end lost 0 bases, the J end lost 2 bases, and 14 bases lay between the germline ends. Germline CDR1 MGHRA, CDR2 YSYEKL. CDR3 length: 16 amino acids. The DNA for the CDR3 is TGCGCCAGCAGCCAAGACTCGCGGGACTGGCCCTACGAGCAGTACTTC. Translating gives CASSQDSRDWPYEQYF.

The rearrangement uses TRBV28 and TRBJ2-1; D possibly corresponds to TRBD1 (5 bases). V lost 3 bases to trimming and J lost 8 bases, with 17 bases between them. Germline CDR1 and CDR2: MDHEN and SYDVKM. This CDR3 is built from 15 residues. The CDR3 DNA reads TGTGCCAGCAGTTTTTTTGGGGCCGTAGACCATGAGCAGTTCTTC. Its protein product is CASSFFGAVDHEQFF.

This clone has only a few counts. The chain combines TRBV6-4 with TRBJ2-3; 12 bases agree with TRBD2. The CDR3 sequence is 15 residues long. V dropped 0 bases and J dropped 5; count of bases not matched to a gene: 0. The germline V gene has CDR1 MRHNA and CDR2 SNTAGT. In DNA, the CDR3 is TGTGCCAGCAGTGACTCGACTAGCGGGGGAGATACGCAGTATTTT. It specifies CASSDSTSGGDTQYF.

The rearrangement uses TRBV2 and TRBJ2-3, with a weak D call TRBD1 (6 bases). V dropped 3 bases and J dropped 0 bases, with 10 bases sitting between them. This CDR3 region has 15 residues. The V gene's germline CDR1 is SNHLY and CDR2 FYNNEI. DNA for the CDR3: TGTGCCAGCAGTGATTACAGGGATAGCACAGATACGCAGTATTTT. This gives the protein CASSDYRDSTDTQYF.

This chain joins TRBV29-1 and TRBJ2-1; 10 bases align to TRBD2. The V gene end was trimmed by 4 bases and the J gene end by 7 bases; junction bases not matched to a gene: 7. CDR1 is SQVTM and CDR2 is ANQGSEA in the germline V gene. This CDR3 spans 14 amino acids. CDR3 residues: CSVVERGGGNEQFF. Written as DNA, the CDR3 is TGCAGCGTTGTCGAGCGGGGGGGCGGGAATGAGCAGTTCTTC.

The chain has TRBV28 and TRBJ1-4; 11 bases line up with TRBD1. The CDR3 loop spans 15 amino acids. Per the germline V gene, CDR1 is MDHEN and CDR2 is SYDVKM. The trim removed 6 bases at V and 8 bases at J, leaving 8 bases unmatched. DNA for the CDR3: TGTGCCAGCAGGGCGGGACAGGGGGAGAGCGAAAAACTGTTTTTT. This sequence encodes CASRAGQGESEKLFF. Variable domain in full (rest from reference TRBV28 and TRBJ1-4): DVKVTQSSRYLVKRTGEKVFLECVQDMDHENMFWYRQDPGLGLRLIYFSYDVKMKEKGDIPEGYSVSREKKERFSLILESASTNQTSMYLCASRAGQGESEKLFFGSGTQLSVL.

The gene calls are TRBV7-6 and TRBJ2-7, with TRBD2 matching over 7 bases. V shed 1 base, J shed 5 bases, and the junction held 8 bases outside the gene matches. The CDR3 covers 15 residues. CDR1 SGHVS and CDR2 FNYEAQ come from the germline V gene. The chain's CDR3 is CASSLEVDRGDEQYF. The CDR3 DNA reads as TGTGCCAGCAGCTTAGAGGTGGACCGGGGGGACGAGCAGTACTTC. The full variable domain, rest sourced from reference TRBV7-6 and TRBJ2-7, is GAGVSQSPRYKVTKRGQDVALRCDPISGHVSLYWYRQALGQGPEFLTYFNYEAQQDKSGLPNDRFSAERPEGSISTLTIQRTEQRDSAMYRCASSLEVDRGDEQYFGPGTRLTVT.

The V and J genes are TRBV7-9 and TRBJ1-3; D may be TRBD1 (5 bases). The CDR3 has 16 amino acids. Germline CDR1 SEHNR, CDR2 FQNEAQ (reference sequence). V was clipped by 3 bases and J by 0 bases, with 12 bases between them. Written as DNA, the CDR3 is TGTGCCAGCAGCTTCTTTGACAGCCACTCTGGAAACACCATATATTTT. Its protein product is CASSFFDSHSGNTIYF.

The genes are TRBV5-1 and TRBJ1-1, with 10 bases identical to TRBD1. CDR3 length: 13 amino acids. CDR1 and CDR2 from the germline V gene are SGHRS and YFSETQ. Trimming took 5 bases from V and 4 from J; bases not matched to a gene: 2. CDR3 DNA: TGCGCCAGCAGGACAGGGGGCGGCACTGAAGCTTTCTTT. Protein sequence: CASRTGGGTEAFF.

CDR3 sequence (DNA): TGCGCCAGCAGCCAAGATCTGTTAGGGGGATTTATGAACACTGAAGCTTTCTTT. Translated, it gives CASSQDLLGGFMNTEAFF. This sequence joins TRBV4-1 and TRBJ1-1; possible D gene TRBD1, 6 bases. Trimming removed 0 bases at V and 0 bases at J, with 17 bases between. The germline gives CDR1 MGHRA, CDR2 YSYEKL. CDR3 length equals 18 residues.

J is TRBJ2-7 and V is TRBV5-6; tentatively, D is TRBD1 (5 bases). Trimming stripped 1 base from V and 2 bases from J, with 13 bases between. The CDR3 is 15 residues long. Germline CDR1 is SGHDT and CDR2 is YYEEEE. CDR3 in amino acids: CASSLKLMGPYEQYF. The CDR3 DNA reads TGTGCCAGCAGCTTGAAGTTGATGGGGCCCTACGAGCAGTACTTC. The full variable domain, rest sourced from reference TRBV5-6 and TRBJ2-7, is DAGVTQSPTHLIKTRGQQVTLRCSPKSGHDTVSWYQQALGQGPQFIFQYYEEEERQRGNFPDRFSGHQFPNYSSELNVNALLLGDSALYLCASSLKLMGPYEQYFGPGTRLTVT.

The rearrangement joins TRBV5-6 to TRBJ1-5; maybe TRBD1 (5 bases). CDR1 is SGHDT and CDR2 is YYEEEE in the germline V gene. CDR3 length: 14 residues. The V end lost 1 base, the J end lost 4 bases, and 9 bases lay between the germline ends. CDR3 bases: TGTGCCAGCAGCTTGTGGCAGGGAAATCAGCCCCAGCATTTT. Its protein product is CASSLWQGNQPQHF.

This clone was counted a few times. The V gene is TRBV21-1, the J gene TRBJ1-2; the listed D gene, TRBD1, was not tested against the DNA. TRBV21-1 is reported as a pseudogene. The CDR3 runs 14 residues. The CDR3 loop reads CASIRGTGAHGYTF. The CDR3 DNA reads TGTGCCAGCATAAGGGGGACAGGGGCGCATGGCTACACCTTC.

The CDR3 coding sequence is TGTGCCAGCAGCCAGGAGGGGCCGGCCTACGAGCAGTACTTC. It encodes CASSQEGPAYEQYF. This sequence joins TRBV11-2 and TRBJ2-7; TRBD2 might be the D (6 bases). Germline CDR1 SGHAT, CDR2 FQNNGV. Trimming cost V 5 bases and J 2 bases, with 13 bases left between them. The CDR3 runs 14 residues.

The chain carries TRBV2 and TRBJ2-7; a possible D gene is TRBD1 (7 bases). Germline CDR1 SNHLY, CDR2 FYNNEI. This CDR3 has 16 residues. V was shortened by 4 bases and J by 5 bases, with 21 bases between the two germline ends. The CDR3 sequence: CASSAKGATGSHEQYF. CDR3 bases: TGTGCCAGCAGTGCGAAGGGGGCTACCGGGAGTCACGAGCAGTACTTC.

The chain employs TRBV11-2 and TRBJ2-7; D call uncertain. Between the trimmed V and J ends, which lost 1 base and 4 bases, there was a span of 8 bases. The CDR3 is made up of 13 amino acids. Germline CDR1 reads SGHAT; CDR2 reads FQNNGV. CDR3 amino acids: CASSLATSYEQYF. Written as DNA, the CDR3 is TGTGCCAGCAGCTTAGCGACAAGTTACGAGCAGTACTTC.

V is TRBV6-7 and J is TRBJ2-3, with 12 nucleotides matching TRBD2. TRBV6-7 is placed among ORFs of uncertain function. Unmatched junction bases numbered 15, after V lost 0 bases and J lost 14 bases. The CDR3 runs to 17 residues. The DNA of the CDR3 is TGTGCCAGCAGTTACTCCCGGACTAGCGGGGCGACTCAAAGTGTGTATTTT. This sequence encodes CASSYSRTSGATQSVYF.

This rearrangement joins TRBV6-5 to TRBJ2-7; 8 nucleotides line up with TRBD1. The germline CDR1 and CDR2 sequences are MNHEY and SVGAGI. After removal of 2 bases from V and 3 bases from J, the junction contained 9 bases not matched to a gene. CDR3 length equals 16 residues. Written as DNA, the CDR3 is TGTGCCAGCAGTTACGGACAGGGCGACGTTCACTACGAGCAGTACTTC. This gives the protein CASSYGQGDVHYEQYF.

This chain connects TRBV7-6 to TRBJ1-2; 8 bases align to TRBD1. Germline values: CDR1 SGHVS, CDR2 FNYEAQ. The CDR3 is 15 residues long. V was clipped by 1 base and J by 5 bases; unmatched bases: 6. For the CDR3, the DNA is TGTGCCAGCAGCTTAGAGTCAGGGGGCGAATATGGCTACACCTTC. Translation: CASSLESGGEYGYTF.

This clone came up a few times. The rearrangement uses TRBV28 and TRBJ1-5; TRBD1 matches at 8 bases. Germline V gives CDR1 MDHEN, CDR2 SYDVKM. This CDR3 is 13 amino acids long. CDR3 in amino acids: CSTGGESNQPQHF. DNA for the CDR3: TGTTCTACAGGGGGTGAGAGCAATCAGCCCCAGCATTTT. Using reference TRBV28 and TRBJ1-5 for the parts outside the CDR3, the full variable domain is DVKVTQSSRYLVKRTGEKVFLECVQDMDHENMFWYRQDPGLGLRLIYFSYDVKMKEKGDIPEGYSVSREKKERFSLILESASTNQTSMYLCSTGGESNQPQHFGDGTRLSIL.